This T cell receptor beta chain originates from a study of blood T cell repertoires in COVID-19. As for the study in general: Some COVID-19 samples were acute and others convalescent; all came from the United States, Italy and Spain. The cDNA or gDNA used as material had been derived from T cells, B-cell-depleted T cells, or PBMCs.

Per the original methods: Cell counts per sample came from amplifying reference gene primers. The assay was immunoSEQ multiplex PCR, and TCRdb's table has in-frame clones only and misses some. V and J calls plus clone size are reproduced from that table; the DNA served to infer D and trimming. Counted here are 200,000 to 250,000 clones, roughly four fifths occurring once; the ten biggest clones make up 7% to 10%. CDR3 length: 12 amino acids. V dropped 2 bases and J dropped 11 bases, with 11 bases sitting between them. CDR1 and CDR2 from the germline V gene are KGHDR and SFDVKD. During active infection, Seattle patients enrolled and were then monitored through disease.

Sequenced sample: peripheral blood. The J gene is TRBJ1-2, the V gene TRBV24-1, with D unclear. The TCR sequence derives from a woman of 80 years or more with COVID-19, enrolled during active disease. The CDR3 loop is CATSDSIYGYTF. The DNA for the CDR3 is TGTGCCACCAGTGATTCTATCTACGGGTACACCTTC.